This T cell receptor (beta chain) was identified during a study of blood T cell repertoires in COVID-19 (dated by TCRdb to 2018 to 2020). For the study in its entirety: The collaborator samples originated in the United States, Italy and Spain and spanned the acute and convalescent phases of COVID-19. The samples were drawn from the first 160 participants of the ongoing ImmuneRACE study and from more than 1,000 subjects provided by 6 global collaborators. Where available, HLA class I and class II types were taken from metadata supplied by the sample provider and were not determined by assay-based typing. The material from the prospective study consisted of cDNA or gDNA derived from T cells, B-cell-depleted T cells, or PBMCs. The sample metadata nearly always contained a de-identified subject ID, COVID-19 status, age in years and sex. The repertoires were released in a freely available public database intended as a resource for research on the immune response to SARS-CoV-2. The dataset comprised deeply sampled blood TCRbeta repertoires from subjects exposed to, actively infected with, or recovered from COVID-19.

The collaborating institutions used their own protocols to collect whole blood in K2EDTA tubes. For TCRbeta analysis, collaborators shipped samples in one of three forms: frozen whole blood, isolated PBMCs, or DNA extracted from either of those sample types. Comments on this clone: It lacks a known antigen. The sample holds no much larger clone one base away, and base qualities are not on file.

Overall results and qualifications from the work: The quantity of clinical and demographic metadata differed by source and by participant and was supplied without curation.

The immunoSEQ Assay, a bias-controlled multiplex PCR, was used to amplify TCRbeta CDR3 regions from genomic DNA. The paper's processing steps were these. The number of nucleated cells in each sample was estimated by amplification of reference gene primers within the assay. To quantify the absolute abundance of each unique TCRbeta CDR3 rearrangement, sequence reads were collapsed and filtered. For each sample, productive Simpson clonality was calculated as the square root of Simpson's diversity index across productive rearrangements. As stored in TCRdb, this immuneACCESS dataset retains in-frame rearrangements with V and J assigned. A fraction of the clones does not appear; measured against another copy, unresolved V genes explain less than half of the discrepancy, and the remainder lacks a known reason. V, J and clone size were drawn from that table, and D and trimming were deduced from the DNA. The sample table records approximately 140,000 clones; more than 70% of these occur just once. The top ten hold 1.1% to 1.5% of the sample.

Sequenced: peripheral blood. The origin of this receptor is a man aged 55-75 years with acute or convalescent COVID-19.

The nucleotide sequence is given as TGTGCCAGCAGCTTACACTCATACGAGCAGTACTTC. Its protein product is CASSLHSYEQYF. The chain uses TRBV7-8 and TRBJ2-7, with an unclear D gene assignment. The CDR3 starts with the cysteine, ends with the phenylalanine, and has 12 residues. Only the CDR3 portion is preserved as DNA: 36 bases, with reading frame beginning at the first base. Cut back by 2 bases and 4 bases, the V and J ends lie 6 bases apart. CDR1 and CDR2 were assigned from the germline V gene as SGHVS and FQNEAQ.